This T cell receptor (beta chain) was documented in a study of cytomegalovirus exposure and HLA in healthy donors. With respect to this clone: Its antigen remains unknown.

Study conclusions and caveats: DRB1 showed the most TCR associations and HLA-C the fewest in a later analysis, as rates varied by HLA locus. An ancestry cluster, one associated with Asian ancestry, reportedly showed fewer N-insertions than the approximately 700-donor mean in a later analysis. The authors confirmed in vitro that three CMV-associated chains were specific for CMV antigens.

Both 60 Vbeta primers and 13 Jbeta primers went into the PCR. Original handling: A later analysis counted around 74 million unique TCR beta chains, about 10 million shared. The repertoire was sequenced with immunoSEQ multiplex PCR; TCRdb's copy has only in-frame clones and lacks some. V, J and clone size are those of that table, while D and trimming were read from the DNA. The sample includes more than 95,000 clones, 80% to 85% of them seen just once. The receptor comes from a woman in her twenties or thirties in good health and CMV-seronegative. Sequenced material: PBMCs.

The CDR3 DNA reads as TGTGCCAGCAGCCGGGACAGGGGGCCAGATACGCAGTATTTT. Its protein product is CASSRDRGPDTQYF. V is TRBV6-6 and J is TRBJ2-3, with 12 bases aligning to TRBD1. Germline CDR1 reads MNHNY; CDR2 reads SVGAGI (reference sequence). The CDR3 is 14 residues long. After removal of 6 bases from V and 4 bases from J, the junction contained 2 bases not matched to a gene.